One sample yielded the 31 T cell receptor beta chains listed below, sequenced in a study of blood T cell repertoires in COVID-19. Produced via immunoSEQ multiplex PCR; TCRdb's table is partial and in-frame only. The repertoire includes approximately 150,000 clones, roughly 89% of them detected once, and around 9% sits in the top ten. The specimen was peripheral blood. These receptor sequences come from a man aged 30 to 39 with COVID-19, enrolled during active disease.

The rearrangement links TRBV18 to TRBJ2-5; perhaps TRBD1 as D (6 bases). The V end was cut by 5 bases, the J end by 5 bases, with 9 bases between. This CDR3 spans 12 amino acids. CDR1 is KGHSH, CDR2 LQKENI, per germline. Written as DNA, the CDR3 is TGTGCCAGCTCAGCAGGGGCGGAGACCCAGTACTTC. Translation: CASSAGAETQYF.

This clone was recorded only once. In nucleotides, the CDR3 is TGCGCCAGCAGCCTAGGACAGGGGGCGATTGGAGAGACCCAGTACTTC. This gives the protein CASSLGQGAIGETQYF. The rearrangement joins TRBV4-1 to TRBJ2-5; 11 positions match TRBD1. Germline loops: CDR1 MGHRA, CDR2 YSYEKL. This CDR3 spans 16 amino acids. Losses at the gene ends were 4 bases for V and 4 bases for J; bases not matched to a gene: 8.

This chain joins TRBV4-1 and TRBJ1-2, with D perhaps matching TRBD1 (5 bases). This CDR3 is built from 17 residues. The germline gives CDR1 MGHRA, CDR2 YSYEKL. V dropped 4 bases and J dropped 2 bases, with 20 bases sitting between them. The CDR3 protein is CASSPAGTTSKNYGYTF. The CDR3 region has the DNA TGCGCCAGCAGCCCCGCCGGGACGACTAGCAAAAACTATGGCTACACCTTC.

The chain uses TRBV19 and TRBJ2-2, with a tentative D call TRBD2 (6 bases). The CDR3 spans 14 residues. Between the trimmed V and J ends, which lost 4 bases and 4 bases, there was a span of 10 bases. Per the germline V gene, CDR1 is LNHDA and CDR2 is SQIVND (reference sequence). CDR3 nucleotide sequence: TGTGCCAGTAGTAGCGGGGCCCCCACCGGGGAGCTGTTTTTT. Translating it yields CASSSGAPTGELFF.

The V and J genes are TRBV28 and TRBJ1-5; D is uncertain. This CDR3 has 17 residues. V was cut by 7 bases and J by 0 bases, with 19 bases left in between. CDR1 MDHEN and CDR2 SYDVKM come from the germline V gene. CDR3 nucleotides: TGTGCCAGCATCCCCCCCCGGGGTCGAGATAGCAATCAGCCCCAGCATTTT. As protein: CASIPPRGRDSNQPQHF.

CDR3 amino acids: CASSLQGYSEQYF. CDR3 sequence (DNA): TGTGCCAGCAGTTTACAGGGATACTCCGAGCAGTACTTC. The chain carries TRBV27 and TRBJ2-7; TRBD1 might be the D (5 bases). Germline V CDR1 and CDR2: MNHEY, SMNVEV (reference sequence). V was pared by 2 bases and J by 6 bases, with 11 bases between. This CDR3 comprises 13 residues.

This chain connects TRBV6-5 to TRBJ2-6, with a tentative D call TRBD1 (5 bases). CDR1 is MNHEY and CDR2 is SVGAGI in the germline V gene. This CDR3 is 15 amino acids long. V dropped 6 bases and J dropped 3 bases, with 12 bases sitting between them. The CDR3 DNA sequence: TGTGCCAGCAGAGACAGTCTAGGTGGGGCCAACGTCCTGACTTTC. It yields the protein CASRDSLGGANVLTF.

The rearrangement uses TRBV3-1 (or the pseudogene TRBV3-2) and TRBJ2-7, with D perhaps matching TRBD1 (5 bases). CDR3 length equals 15 residues. Trimming removed 0 bases at V and 3 bases at J, with 12 bases between. Germline loops: CDR1 LGHDT, CDR2 YNNKEL (reference sequence). The CDR3 is CASSQEGVNIYEQYF. The DNA for the CDR3 is TGTGCCAGCAGCCAAGAAGGGGTAAACATCTACGAGCAGTACTTC.

This sequence joins TRBV7-2 and TRBJ2-3; 16 bases map to TRBD2. The CDR3 length is 18 residues. The germline V gene encodes CDR1 SGHTA and CDR2 FQGNSA. J was trimmed by 2 bases and V by 4 bases; bases with no gene match: 6. CDR3 in DNA: TGTGCCAGCAGCTCATTCGGGACTAGCGGGAGGGTCACAGATACGCAGTATTTT. This translates into CASSSFGTSGRVTDTQYF. The complete variable domain, with remaining parts taken from reference TRBV7-2 and TRBJ2-3, reads GAGVSQSPSNKVTEKGKDVELRCDPISGHTALYWYRQSLGQGLEFLIYFQGNSAPDKSGLPSDRFSAERTGGSVSTLTIQRTQQEDSAVYLCASSSFGTSGRVTDTQYFGPGTRLTVL.

The V gene is TRBV5-5, the J gene TRBJ1-1, with 10 bases that match TRBD1. Per the germline V gene, CDR1 is SGHKS and CDR2 is YYEKEE (reference sequence). The CDR3 has 14 residues. V trimming: 7 bases; J trimming: 3 bases; junction bases outside the gene matches: 6. The CDR3 spells CASVTGGVDTEAFF. CDR3 nucleotides: TGTGCCAGCGTGACAGGGGGCGTGGACACTGAAGCTTTCTTT.

In nucleotides, the CDR3 is TGTGCCAGCAGTTTCGGGGGGAGGCAGCCCCAGCATTTT. Protein sequence: CASSFGGRQPQHF. The chain is built from TRBV27 and TRBJ1-5; a possible D gene is TRBD1 (5 bases). The ends were cut back, 3 bases at V and 7 bases at J, with 10 bases in the middle. The CDR3 runs to 13 residues. Germline CDR1 and CDR2: MNHEY and SMNVEV (reference sequence).

This chain uses TRBV9 with TRBJ2-2, with a tentative D call TRBD2 (6 bases). In germline, CDR1 is SGDLS, CDR2 YYNGEE. The CDR3 consists of 14 residues. V shed 3 bases and J shed 4 bases, with 10 bases lying between them. The CDR3 loop is CASSGWGVTGELFF. CDR3 coding DNA: TGTGCCAGCAGCGGTTGGGGGGTCACCGGGGAGCTGTTTTTT.

DNA for the CDR3: TGCGCCAGCAGCCGCCGCGGGCCGGGGGGCGTTAATAACTATGGCTACACCTTC. Encoded protein: CASSRRGPGGVNNYGYTF. The chain carries TRBV5-1 and TRBJ1-2; D perhaps matches TRBD1 (6 bases). The CDR3 is made up of 18 amino acids. The germline V and J ends were trimmed by 4 bases and 1 base, with 23 bases remaining between them. Germline CDR1 reads SGHRS; CDR2 reads YFSETQ.

The chain joins TRBV19 to TRBJ2-3; 8 bases are a match to TRBD2. The germline V gene encodes CDR1 LNHDA and CDR2 SQIVND (reference sequence). V was pared by 5 bases and J by 5 bases, with 6 bases of the junction left unmatched. The length of the CDR3 is 14 residues. The CDR3 DNA sequence: TGTGCCAGTAGTTCGTTTAGCGGGATAGATACGCAGTATTTT. Protein sequence: CASSSFSGIDTQYF.

Here the CDR3 DNA reads TGTGCCAGCAGGCCCCCCGGGACTAGCGGGAGCGGAGAGCAGTTCTTC. Amino acids: CASRPPGTSGSGEQFF. V is TRBV5-4 and J is TRBJ2-1, with TRBD2 matching 14 bases. CDR1 is SGHNT, CDR2 YYREEE, per germline (reference sequence). V was pared by 5 bases and J by 10 bases, with 11 bases of the junction left unmatched. This CDR3 region has 16 residues.

The V gene is TRBV30, the J gene TRBJ1-4; D is uncertain. V gave up 0 bases and J gave up 0 bases, with 8 bases separating them. This CDR3 is 15 amino acids long. Looked up from germline, CDR1 is GTSNPN and CDR2 is SVGIG (reference sequence). The CDR3 coding sequence is TGTGCCTGGAGTGTACTAGGTCCAACTAATGAAAAACTGTTTTTT. Its protein product is CAWSVLGPTNEKLFF.

The chain employs TRBV6-1 and TRBJ2-5; perhaps TRBD1 as D (6 bases). The CDR3 loop spans 16 amino acids. Germline CDR1 MNHNS, CDR2 SASEGT. Trimming left V 0 bases short and J 5 bases short, with 16 bases between. The CDR3 DNA reads as TGTGCCAGCAGTGAAGCCCGGCACAGGGTCTGGGAGACCCAGTACTTC. Translation gives CASSEARHRVWETQYF.

This clone has just a few counts. The gene calls are TRBV6-5 and TRBJ2-2; possibly TRBD1 for D (5 bases). In germline, CDR1 is MNHEY, CDR2 SVGAGI. The CDR3 is made up of 14 amino acids. V lost 3 bases to trimming and J lost 3 bases, with 8 bases between them. The CDR3 reads CASSYQTDTGELFF. CDR3 nucleotides: TGTGCCAGCAGTTATCAGACAGACACCGGGGAGCTGTTTTTT.

In its sample, this clone was seen once. The chain is built from TRBV9 and TRBJ1-1; 9 bases line up with TRBD1. Germline V gene sequence: CDR1 SGDLS, CDR2 YYNGEE. The CDR3 sequence is 14 residues long. The V gene end was trimmed by 5 bases and the J gene end by 5 bases; junction bases not matched to a gene: 7. CDR3 sequence (DNA): TGTGCCAGCAGTACCGGGACAGGGTTTACTGAAGCTTTCTTT. Translation: CASSTGTGFTEAFF.

This chain connects TRBV19 to TRBJ1-5; 9 nucleotides line up with TRBD1. With 3 bases clipped from V and 7 bases from J, the junction kept 10 bases outside the gene matches. Per the germline V gene, CDR1 is LNHDA and CDR2 is SQIVND (reference sequence). This CDR3 comprises 16 residues. The CDR3 DNA sequence: TGTGCCAGTAGTATTTTTGGACAGGGGTCGCGACAGCCCCAGCATTTT. Encoded protein: CASSIFGQGSRQPQHF. The complete variable domain, with remaining parts taken from reference TRBV19 and TRBJ1-5, reads DGGITQSPKYLFRKEGQNVTLSCEQNLNHDAMYWYRQDPGQGLRLIYYSQIVNDFQKGDIAEGYSVSREKKESFPLTVTSAQKNPTAFYLCASSIFGQGSRQPQHFGDGTRLSIL.

This chain uses TRBV29-1 with TRBJ1-4; 8 positions agree with TRBD1. The germline V gene encodes CDR1 SQVTM and CDR2 ANQGSEA. V dropped 6 bases and J dropped 2; count of bases not matched to a gene: 5. The CDR3 is 14 amino acids. CDR3 nucleotides: TGCAGCGTGGGACCAGGGGGCACTAATGAAAAACTGTTTTTT. This gives the protein CSVGPGGTNEKLFF.

V gene TRBV28 combines with J gene TRBJ2-7; no clear D gene. CDR3 length equals 12 residues. V lost 6 bases and J 1 base, leaving 7 bases between the germline ends. Germline values: CDR1 MDHEN, CDR2 SYDVKM. The CDR3: CASSYVSYEQYF. The CDR3 coding sequence is TGTGCCAGCAGCTACGTGTCCTACGAGCAGTACTTC.

The chain combines TRBV6-5 with TRBJ1-2; D is undetermined. The CDR3 runs 15 residues. The V and J ends lost 7 bases and 0 bases respectively, with 15 bases between them. The germline CDR1 and CDR2 sequences are MNHEY and SVGAGI. CDR3 bases: TGTGCCAGCACTACCCCGCGGGAGGCTAACTATGGCTACACCTTC. This codes for CASTTPREANYGYTF.

The chain has TRBV10-2 and TRBJ1-1; the D gene is possibly TRBD1 (5 bases). V was clipped by 6 bases and J by 0 bases, with 8 bases between them. The germline CDR1 and CDR2 sequences are WSHSY and SAAADI. The CDR3 sequence is 13 residues long. The CDR3 is CASRDRVNTEAFF. For the CDR3, the DNA is TGCGCCAGCAGAGACAGAGTGAACACTGAAGCTTTCTTT.

The chain is built from TRBV28 and TRBJ2-7, with TRBD1 as a possible D gene (5 bases). The CDR3 runs to 14 residues. Germline V lookup: CDR1 MDHEN, CDR2 SYDVKM. The V gene lost 8 bases and the J gene lost 2 bases, with 16 bases spanning the gap. The CDR3 protein is CASVRWGPPYEQYF. DNA for the CDR3: TGTGCCAGCGTAAGATGGGGCCCCCCCTACGAGCAGTACTTC.

The chain couples TRBV27 to TRBJ2-3, with 9 positions matching TRBD2. CDR1 and CDR2 from the germline V gene are MNHEY and SMNVEV (reference sequence). V shed 0 bases, J shed 2 bases, and the junction held 3 bases outside the gene matches. The CDR3 totals 16 residues. The chain's CDR3 is CASSLSRTSATDTQYF. DNA for the CDR3: TGTGCCAGCAGTTTATCGAGGACTAGCGCCACAGATACGCAGTATTTT.

V usage is TRBV6-4 and J usage is TRBJ2-3, with 11 bases matching TRBD2. This CDR3 is 16 amino acids long. With 6 bases clipped from V and 2 bases from J, the junction kept 7 bases outside the gene matches. Germline V gene sequence: CDR1 MRHNA, CDR2 SNTAGT. CDR3: CASRPTSGAYTDTQYF. The DNA for the CDR3 is TGTGCCAGCAGACCGACTAGCGGGGCTTACACAGATACGCAGTATTTT.

V is TRBV30 and J is TRBJ2-2, with D possibly matching TRBD1 (6 bases). The CDR3 sequence is 13 residues long. Germline V gives CDR1 GTSNPN, CDR2 SVGIG (reference sequence). The V gene lost 0 bases and the J gene lost 5 bases, with 7 bases spanning the gap. CDR3 nucleotides: TGTGCCTGGAGTGTTCAGGGGACCGGGGAGCTGTTTTTT. Translation gives CAWSVQGTGELFF.

The genes are TRBV7-9 and TRBJ1-2; 9 positions match TRBD1. The germline V gene has CDR1 SEHNR and CDR2 FQNEAQ (reference sequence). Trimming took 5 bases from V and 3 from J; bases not matched to a gene: 4. The CDR3 contains 14 residues. The CDR3 coding sequence is TGTGCCAGCAGCCCCTGGACAGGGGACTATGGCTACACCTTC. Its protein is CASSPWTGDYGYTF. The variable domain in full, with the rest retrieved from reference TRBV7-9 and TRBJ1-2, is DTGVSQNPRHKITKRGQNVTFRCDPISEHNRLYWYRQTLGQGPEFLTYFQNEAQLEKSRLLSDRFSAERPKGSFSTLEIQRTEQGDSAMYLCASSPWTGDYGYTFGSGTRLTVV.

J is TRBJ1-2 and V is TRBV24-1; D gene ambiguous. The V end was cut by 3 bases, the J end by 6 bases, with 16 bases between. The germline V gene has CDR1 KGHDR and CDR2 SFDVKD. CDR3 length: 15 amino acids. The CDR3 protein is CATSDGPLRRDGYTF. DNA of the CDR3: TGTGCCACCAGTGATGGACCCCTTCGGCGGGATGGCTACACCTTC.

The V and J genes are TRBV7-9 and TRBJ2-7, with a weak D call TRBD2 (6 bases). V was cut by 4 bases and J by 0 bases, with 19 bases left in between. CDR1 and CDR2 from the germline V gene are SEHNR and FQNEAQ (reference sequence). The CDR3 spans 17 residues. This CDR3 reads CASSSVMGGGSSYEQYF. CDR3 bases: TGTGCCAGCAGCTCCGTAATGGGGGGAGGCAGCTCCTACGAGCAGTACTTC.